Each of the 17 T cell receptor beta chains below was sequenced from the same sample in a study of glioma-infiltrating T cells after dendritic cell vaccination. Profiling relied on immunoSEQ multiplex PCR, and the TCRdb table lists in-frame clones only, not all of them. The profile covers fewer than 75,000 clones, with approximately 80% appearing a single time and 7.9% taken by the ten largest. The sequencing here drew on blood, taken before dendritic cell vaccination. The source is a human donor with glioblastoma.

The gene calls are TRBV5-4 and TRBJ2-5; maybe TRBD1 (6 bases). Germline V gene lookup returns CDR1 SGHNT and CDR2 YYREEE (reference sequence). V gave up 4 bases and J gave up 1 base, with 14 bases separating them. The CDR3 loop spans 15 amino acids. CDR3 amino acids: CASSLQGSAQETQYF. For the CDR3, the DNA is TGTGCCAGCAGCCTACAGGGATCGGCCCAAGAGACCCAGTACTTC.

The rearrangement uses TRBV27 and TRBJ2-1; perhaps TRBD2 as D (5 bases). This CDR3 spans 13 amino acids. Trimming took 5 bases from V and 9 from J, leaving 14 bases between them. Per the germline V gene, CDR1 is MNHEY and CDR2 is SMNVEV (reference sequence). The CDR3 DNA reads TGTGCCAGCAGTGCTAAACTAGGGTTTGAGCAGTTCTTC. Translating it yields CASSAKLGFEQFF.

The rearrangement joins TRBV9 to TRBJ1-2, with D perhaps TRBD1 (5 bases). CDR3 length equals 14 residues. The V gene lost 5 bases and the J gene lost 2 bases, with 13 bases spanning the gap. Germline V gene sequence: CDR1 SGDLS, CDR2 YYNGEE. The DNA for the CDR3 is TGTGCCAGCAGGGAGACAGAATCCAACTATGGCTACACCTTC. Protein: CASRETESNYGYTF.

The sample holds one count of this clone. This chain links TRBV30 with TRBJ2-3, with TRBD2 matching 12 bases. The germline V gene encodes CDR1 GTSNPN and CDR2 SVGIG (reference sequence). The V and J ends lost 1 base and 8 bases, in that order; junction bases with no gene match: 10. The length of the CDR3 is 16 residues. The CDR3 is CAWSGLAGAQPVTQYF. CDR3 nucleotides: TGTGCCTGGAGTGGACTAGCGGGGGCCCAGCCGGTTACGCAGTATTTT.

V is TRBV6-5 and J is TRBJ2-7, with D possibly matching TRBD1 (5 bases). The CDR3 extends over 14 amino acids. Germline CDR1 and CDR2: MNHEY and SVGAGI. The V end lost 6 bases, the J end lost 0 bases, and 12 bases lay between the germline ends. CDR3 sequence reads: CASRIDSYSYEQYF. The CDR3 region has the DNA TGTGCCAGCAGGATAGACAGTTACTCCTACGAGCAGTACTTC.

The genes are TRBV7-2 and TRBJ2-3; 7 bases map to TRBD1. This CDR3 region has 15 residues. CDR1 is SGHTA and CDR2 is FQGNSA in the germline V gene. After removal of 5 bases from V and 4 bases from J, the junction contained 9 bases not matched to a gene. The CDR3 here is CASSTDRAVADTQYF. The CDR3 DNA is TGTGCCAGCAGCACAGACAGGGCCGTCGCAGATACGCAGTATTTT.

V gene TRBV5-1 combines with J gene TRBJ2-3; D might be TRBD1 (6 bases). The CDR3 is 14 amino acids. CDR1 and CDR2 (germline): SGHRS, YFSETQ. V lost 3 bases to trimming and J lost 0 bases, with 8 bases between them. CDR3: CASSSRGSTDTQYF. The CDR3 nucleotides are TGCGCCAGCAGCTCCAGGGGCAGCACAGATACGCAGTATTTT.

The rearrangement joins TRBV6-5 to TRBJ1-1; the match to TRBD1 covers 10 bases. There are 15 residues in the CDR3. CDR1 is MNHEY and CDR2 is SVGAGI in the germline V gene. V lost 5 bases and J lost 4; bases outside the gene matches: 7. CDR3 DNA: TGTGCCAGCAGTAAGGACAGGGGGGAGATCACTGAAGCTTTCTTT. Translating it yields CASSKDRGEITEAFF.

In DNA form, the CDR3 reads TGTGCCAGCAGCCAAGCGTTGAAGGGGGGGACCGGGGAGCTGTTTTTT. Encoded protein: CASSQALKGGTGELFF. The rearrangement links TRBV4-2 to TRBJ2-2, with D tentatively TRBD2 (7 bases). The CDR3 has 16 amino acids. Trimming cost V 1 base and J 5 bases, with 14 bases left between them. Germline V gene data show CDR1 as LGHNA and CDR2 as YNFKEQ.

The rearrangement uses TRBV9 and TRBJ1-1; D is unclear. The V and J ends lost 0 bases and 12 bases respectively, with 18 bases between them. Per germline, CDR1 SGDLS and CDR2 YYNGEE. There are 14 residues in the CDR3. The CDR3 is CASSVAREGEVPFF. CDR3 DNA sequence: TGTGCCAGCAGCGTAGCTAGGGAGGGAGAGGTCCCTTTCTTT.

This clone was seen once. This chain uses TRBV5-6 with TRBJ2-1; D might be TRBD2 (6 bases). The CDR3 sequence is 14 residues long. The V end lost 0 bases, the J end lost 3 bases, and 7 bases lay between the germline ends. From germline, CDR1 is SGHDT and CDR2 YYEEEE. For the CDR3, the DNA is TGTGCCAGCAGCTTGGGACTAGACTACAATGAGCAGTTCTTC. Its translation: CASSLGLDYNEQFF. Drawing the rest from reference TRBV5-6 and TRBJ2-1, the complete variable domain is DAGVTQSPTHLIKTRGQQVTLRCSPKSGHDTVSWYQQALGQGPQFIFQYYEEEERQRGNFPDRFSGHQFPNYSSELNVNALLLGDSALYLCASSLGLDYNEQFFGPGTRLTVL.

The chain couples TRBV2 to TRBJ1-2; TRBD1 aligns across 9 bases. This CDR3 comprises 15 residues. Germline CDR1 and CDR2: SNHLY and FYNNEI. J was trimmed by 4 bases and V by 7 bases; bases with no gene match: 10. The chain's CDR3 is CASKLTGGRVYGYTF. CDR3 sequence (DNA): TGTGCCAGCAAGCTGACAGGGGGTCGAGTCTATGGCTACACCTTC. Complete variable domain (other parts from reference TRBV2 and TRBJ1-2): EPEVTQTPSHQVTQMGQEVILRCVPISNHLYFYWYRQILGQKVEFLVSFYNNEISEKSEIFDDQFSVERPDGSNFTLKIRSTKLEDSAMYFCASKLTGGRVYGYTFGSGTRLTVV.

The rearrangement links TRBV2 to TRBJ1-5, with D tentatively TRBD1 (5 bases). This CDR3 has 15 amino acids. The ends were cut back, 8 bases at V and 0 bases at J, with 14 bases in the middle. CDR1 is SNHLY and CDR2 is FYNNEI in the germline V gene. In nucleotides, the CDR3 is TGTGCCAGCGGGGGGGTTGGGTCTAGCAATCAGCCCCAGCATTTT. This gives the protein CASGGVGSSNQPQHF.

This clone was seen only once. The rearrangement links TRBV19 to TRBJ2-6; D is perhaps TRBD2 (6 bases). This CDR3 comprises 17 residues. V dropped 1 base and J dropped 3 bases, with 13 bases sitting between them. Germline V gives CDR1 LNHDA, CDR2 SQIVND (reference sequence). As DNA, the CDR3 is TGTGCCAGTAGTATAGCAGCGGGCCTCTTTGGGGCCAACGTCCTGACTTTC. Its translation is CASSIAAGLFGANVLTF.

The V gene is TRBV18, the J gene TRBJ2-2; 7 bases are a match to TRBD2. The CDR3 covers 14 residues. CDR1 is KGHSH, CDR2 LQKENI, per germline. Germline trimming cut 3 bases from V and 5 bases from J; bases unmatched to any gene: 3. CDR3 DNA: TGTGCCAGCTCACCCTCGGGGGGAACCGGGGAGCTGTTTTTT. It codes for CASSPSGGTGELFF.

The chain carries TRBV27 and TRBJ1-2; 9 bases match TRBD1. V shed 5 bases and J 6 bases; nucleotides not matched to a gene: 13. The CDR3 consists of 16 residues. Germline V gives CDR1 MNHEY, CDR2 SMNVEV (reference sequence). CDR3 region: CASSIQPGQGPHGYTF. Here the CDR3 DNA reads TGTGCCAGCAGTATACAACCGGGACAGGGACCCCATGGCTACACCTTC.

The CDR3 region has the DNA TGTGCTAGTGGTCCTGACAGGGCGGTTTATACGACCTACGAGCAGTACTTC. Amino acids: CASGPDRAVYTTYEQYF. The genes are TRBV12-5 and TRBJ2-7; 7 bases agree with TRBD1. CDR1 and CDR2 (germline): LGHNT, FRNRAP. This CDR3 is 17 amino acids long. The ends lost 5 bases at V and 2 bases at J; junction bases unmatched: 15. Full variable domain (missing parts from reference TRBV12-5 and TRBJ2-7): DARVTQTPRHKVTEMGQEVTMRCQPILGHNTVFWYRQTMMQGLELLAYFRNRAPLDDSGMPKDRFSAEMPDATLATLKIQPSEPRDSAVYFCASGPDRAVYTTYEQYFGPGTRLTVT.